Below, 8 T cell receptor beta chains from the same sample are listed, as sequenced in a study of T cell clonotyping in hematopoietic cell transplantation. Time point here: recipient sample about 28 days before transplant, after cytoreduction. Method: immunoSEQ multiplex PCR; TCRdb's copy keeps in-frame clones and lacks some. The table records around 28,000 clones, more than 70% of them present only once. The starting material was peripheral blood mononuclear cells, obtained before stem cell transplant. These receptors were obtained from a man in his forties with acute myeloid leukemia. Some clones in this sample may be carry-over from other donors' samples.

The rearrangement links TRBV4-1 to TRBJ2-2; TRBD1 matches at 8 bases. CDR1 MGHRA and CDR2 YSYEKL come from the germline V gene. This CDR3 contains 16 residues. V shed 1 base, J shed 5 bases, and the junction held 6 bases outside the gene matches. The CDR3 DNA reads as TGCGCCAGCAGCCAAGTTCAGGGGGCGGGTACCGGGGAGCTGTTTTTT. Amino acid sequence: CASSQVQGAGTGELFF.

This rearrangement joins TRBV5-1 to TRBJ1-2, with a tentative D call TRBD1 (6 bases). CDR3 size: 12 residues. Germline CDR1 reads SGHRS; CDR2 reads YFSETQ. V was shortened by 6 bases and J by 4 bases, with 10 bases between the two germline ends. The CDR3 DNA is TGCGCCAGCACCGGGGGCGTCTATGGCTACACCTTC. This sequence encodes CASTGGVYGYTF.

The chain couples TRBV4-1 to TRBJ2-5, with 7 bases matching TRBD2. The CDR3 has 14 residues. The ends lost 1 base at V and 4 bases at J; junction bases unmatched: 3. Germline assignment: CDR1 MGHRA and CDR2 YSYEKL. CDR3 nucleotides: TGCGCCAGCAGCCAAGCTCCGGGGGGAGAGACCCAGTACTTC. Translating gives CASSQAPGGETQYF.

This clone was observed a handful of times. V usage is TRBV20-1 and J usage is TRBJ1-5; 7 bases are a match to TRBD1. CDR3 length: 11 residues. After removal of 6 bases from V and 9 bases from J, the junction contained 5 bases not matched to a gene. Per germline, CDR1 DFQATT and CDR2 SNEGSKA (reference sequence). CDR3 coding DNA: TGCAGTGCACAGTCAGGGGGGCCCCAGCATTTT. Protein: CSAQSGGPQHF.

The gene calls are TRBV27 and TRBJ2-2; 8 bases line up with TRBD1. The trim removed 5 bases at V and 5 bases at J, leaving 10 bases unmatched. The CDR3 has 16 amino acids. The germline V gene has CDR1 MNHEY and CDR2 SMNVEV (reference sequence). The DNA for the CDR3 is TGTGCCAGCAGTATCCGACAGGGGCGGAGTACCGGGGAGCTGTTTTTT. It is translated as CASSIRQGRSTGELFF.

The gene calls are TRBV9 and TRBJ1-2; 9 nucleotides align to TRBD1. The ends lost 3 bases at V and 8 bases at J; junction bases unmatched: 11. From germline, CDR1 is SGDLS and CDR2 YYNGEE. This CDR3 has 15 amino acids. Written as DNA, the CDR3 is TGTGCCAGCAGCGCCCGGCCTACAGGGGGCAAAGGCTACACCTTC. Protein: CASSARPTGGKGYTF. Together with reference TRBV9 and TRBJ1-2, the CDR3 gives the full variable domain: DSGVTQTPKHLITATGQRVTLRCSPRSGDLSVYWYQQSLDQGLQFLIQYYNGEERAKGNILERFSAQQFPDLHSELNLSSLELGDSALYFCASSARPTGGKGYTFGSGTRLTVV.

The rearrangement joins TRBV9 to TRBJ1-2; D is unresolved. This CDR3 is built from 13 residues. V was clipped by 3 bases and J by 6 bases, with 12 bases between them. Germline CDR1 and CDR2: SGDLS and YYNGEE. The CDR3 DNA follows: TGTGCCAGCAGCGCCCCGGCAGCTGATGGCTACACCTTC. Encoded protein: CASSAPAADGYTF.

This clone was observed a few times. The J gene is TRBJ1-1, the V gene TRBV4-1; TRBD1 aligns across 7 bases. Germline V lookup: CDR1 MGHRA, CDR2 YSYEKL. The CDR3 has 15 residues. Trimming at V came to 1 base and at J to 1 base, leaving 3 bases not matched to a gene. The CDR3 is CASSQGDRANTEAFF. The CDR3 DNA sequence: TGCGCCAGCAGCCAAGGGGACAGAGCGAACACTGAAGCTTTCTTT.